Detailed here is one T cell receptor beta chain. Compared with germline, one end of the junction differs, possibly owing to a read error. The sample is drawn from a study of blood T cell repertoires in COVID-19. For the study at large: Each recovered donor of Cohort 3 presented with two negative PCRs, clearance, or symptom resolution. Sources were T cells, B-cell-depleted T cells, or PBMCs; the material itself was cDNA or gDNA.

TCRdb's copy holds only in-frame clones and misses some; the assay was immunoSEQ multiplex PCR. The profile covers more than 200,000 clones, with around nine tenths appearing a single time and 7.2% taken by the ten largest. The CDR3 loop spans 15 amino acids. Germline assignment: CDR1 SSHAT and CDR2 FNYEAQ (reference sequence). The source of this sequence is a man younger than 45 in a cohort exposed to, infected with or recovered from COVID-19 (not recorded which). The source material was PBMCs or T cells enriched from blood (not recorded which). The chain has TRBV7-7 and TRBJ2-6, with TRBD2 matching over 7 bases. The CDR3 DNA sequence: TGTGCTAGCAGCTTGGGGGGGTCTGGGGCCAACGTCCTGACTTTC. Translated: CASSLGGSGANVLTF.